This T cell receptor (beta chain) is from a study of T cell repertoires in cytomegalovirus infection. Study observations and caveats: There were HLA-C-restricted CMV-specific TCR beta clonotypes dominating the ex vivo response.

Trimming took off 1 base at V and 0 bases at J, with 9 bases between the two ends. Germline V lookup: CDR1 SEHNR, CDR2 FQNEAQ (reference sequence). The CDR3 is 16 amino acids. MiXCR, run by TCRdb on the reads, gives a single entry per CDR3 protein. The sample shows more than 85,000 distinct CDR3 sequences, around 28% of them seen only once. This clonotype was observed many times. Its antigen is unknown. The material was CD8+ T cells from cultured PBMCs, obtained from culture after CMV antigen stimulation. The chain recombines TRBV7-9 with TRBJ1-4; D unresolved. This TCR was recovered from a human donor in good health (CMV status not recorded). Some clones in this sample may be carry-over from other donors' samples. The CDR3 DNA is TGTGCCAGCAGCTTAGTCTTGAGTACAACTAATGAAAAACTGTTTTTT. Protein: CASSLVLSTTNEKLFF.